This TCR beta chain was retrieved from a study of regulatory T cells in long-lasting Graves disease. General study findings and limits: Persistent patients had a count of shared public clonotypes (2,741) that exceeded that of new patients (around 970).

Assembly of TCR beta libraries relied on iRepertoire HTBI primers together with Arm-PCR of CDR3 regions. TCRdb called the multiplex PCR reads again in MiXCR, with one record for every CDR3 protein. The repertoire has hundreds of thousands of distinct CDR3 sequences, approximately 12% of them found once; the top ten carry roughly 10%. Regarding time point: newly diagnosed GD, antithyroid drugs for less than 3 months. Extracted RNA from PBMCs served as the source of the TCR library. To note about this clonotype: The antigen remains unidentified.

These same data were also listed under a study on T cells in Graves' hyperthyroidism and ophthalmopathy. That source notes: The TCR CDR3 was amplified in a first-round RT-PCR using the HTBI primer set.

This sequence originates from a man aged 30-40 years with Graves disease. Sample: peripheral blood mononuclear cells (PBMCs), taken at new diagnosis, from a patient treated with antithyroid drugs.

CDR3 amino acids: CASSRNRGYEQYF. Written as DNA, the CDR3 is TGTGCCAGCAGCCGTAACAGGGGCTACGAGCAGTACTTC. The chain recombines TRBV7-2 with TRBJ2-7; 7 nucleotides match TRBD1. CDR3 length: 13 amino acids. V shed 5 bases and J 3 bases; nucleotides not matched to a gene: 4. Germline CDR1 and CDR2: SGHTA and FQGNSA.